Listed here are 3 T cell receptor beta chains from one sample, sequenced in a study of neurological immune-mediated disorders. MiXCR, applied by TCRdb to the 5' RACE reads, yields one record per CDR3 protein. Of over 55,000 distinct CDR3 sequences listed, under 3% are singletons. The sample was PBMCs. The receptors were sampled from a man over 45 with multiple sclerosis.

This clonotype was seen repeatedly, ten times or more. This sequence joins TRBV20-1 and TRBJ2-7; 11 bases are a match to TRBD1. The CDR3 length is 15 residues. The germline V gene has CDR1 DFQATT and CDR2 SNEGSKA (reference sequence). The V and J ends lost 4 bases and 6 bases, in that order; junction bases with no gene match: 11. Written as DNA, the CDR3 is TGCAGTGCTATTCCCTCCGGACAGGGGGCAGGCGAGCAGTACTTC. It is translated as CSAIPSGQGAGEQYF.

Many counts were recorded for this clonotype. V gene TRBV2 combines with J gene TRBJ2-7, with 9 bases identical to TRBD1. The CDR3 length is 14 residues. From germline, CDR1 is SNHLY and CDR2 FYNNEI. The trim removed 5 bases at V and 3 bases at J, leaving 5 bases unmatched. CDR3 amino acids: CASSSGTGFYEQYF. The CDR3, as DNA: TGTGCCAGCAGTTCCGGGACAGGGTTCTACGAGCAGTACTTC.

This clonotype was found many times. This chain uses TRBV6-5 with TRBJ2-4; D gene uncertain. CDR1 and CDR2 (germline): MNHEY, SVGAGI. This CDR3 is built from 13 residues. Trimming left V 5 bases short and J 5 bases short, with 10 bases between. In nucleotides, the CDR3 is TGTGCCAGCAGTCCCTTTCCCCAAAACATTCAGTACTTC. Translation gives CASSPFPQNIQYF.